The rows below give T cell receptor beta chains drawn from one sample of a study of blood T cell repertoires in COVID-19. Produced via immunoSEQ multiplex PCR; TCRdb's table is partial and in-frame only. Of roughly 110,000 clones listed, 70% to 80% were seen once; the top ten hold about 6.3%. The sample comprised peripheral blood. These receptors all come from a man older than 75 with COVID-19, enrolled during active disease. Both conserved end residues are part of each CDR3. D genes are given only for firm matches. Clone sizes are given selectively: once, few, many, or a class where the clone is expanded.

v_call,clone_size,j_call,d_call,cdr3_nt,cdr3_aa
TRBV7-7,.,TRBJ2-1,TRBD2,TGTGCTAGCAGCTTGGGACTAGCGGAGTACAATGAGCAGTTCTTC,CASSLGLAEYNEQFF
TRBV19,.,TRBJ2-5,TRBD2,TGTGCCAGTAGTTTCCTAGCGGGAGGCGTAGAGACCCAGTACTTC,CASSFLAGGVETQYF
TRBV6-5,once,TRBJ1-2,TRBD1,TGTGCCAGCAGCTCGCGACAGGGGGTAGGTGGCTACACCTTC,CASSSRQGVGGYTF
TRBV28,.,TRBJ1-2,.,TGTGCCAGCAGTCCGGGGGGGCAGGCTCGGTATGGCTACACCTTC,CASSPGGQARYGYTF
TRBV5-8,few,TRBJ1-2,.,TGTGCCAGCAGTTCGGACGGAGGAGGTGGCTATGGCTACACCTTC,CASSSDGGGGYGYTF
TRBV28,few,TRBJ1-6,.,TGTGCCAGCAGGGGGCGAGAACTCTATAATTCACCCCTCCACTTT,CASRGRELYNSPLHF
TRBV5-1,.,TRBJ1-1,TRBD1,TGCGCCAGCAGCCCCGGGGACAGGGGGTCCACTGAAGCTTTCTTT,CASSPGDRGSTEAFF
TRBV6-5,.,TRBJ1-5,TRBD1,TGTGCCAGCAGTATACAGGGGTCGGGTCAGCCCCAGCATTTT,CASSIQGSGQPQHF
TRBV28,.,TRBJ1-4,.,TGTGCCACCCGGAGGGGTACTAATGAAAAACTGTTTTTT,CATRRGTNEKLFF
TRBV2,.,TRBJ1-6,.,TGTGCCAGCAGTGAGGGCAGGGTAAATTCACCCCTCCACTTT,CASSEGRVNSPLHF
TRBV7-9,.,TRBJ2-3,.,TGTGCCAGCGTGCCCCAGGGTGGCAGGGGACGCCTAACGCAGTATTTT,CASVPQGGRGRLTQYF
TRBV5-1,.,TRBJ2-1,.,TGCGCCAGCAGTAGGTGGGAGAAGGACAATGAGCAGTTCTTC,CASSRWEKDNEQFF
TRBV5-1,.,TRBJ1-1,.,TGCGCCAGCAGCTTTAATGAGTTAGGGGCTGAAGCTTTCTTT,CASSFNELGAEAFF
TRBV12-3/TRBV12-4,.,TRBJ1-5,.,TGTGCCAGCAATACAGGTAATCAGCCCCAGCATTTT,CASNTGNQPQHF
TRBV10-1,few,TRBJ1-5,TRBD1,TGCGCCAGCAGCGGTTTCGGGACAGGGAACGATCAGCCCCAGCATTTT,CASSGFGTGNDQPQHF
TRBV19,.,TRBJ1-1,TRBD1,TGTGCCAGTACCCTGGACAGGGACACTGAAGCTTTCTTT,CASTLDRDTEAFF
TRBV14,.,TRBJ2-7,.,TGTGCCAGCAGCAAATCGCGTAATCACGAGCAGTACTTC,CASSKSRNHEQYF
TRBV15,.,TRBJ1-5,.,TGTGCCACCAGCAGAGGGCGGGCCGGGAGTATTCAGCCCCAGCATTTT,CATSRGRAGSIQPQHF
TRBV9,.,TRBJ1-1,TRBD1,TGTGCCAGCAGCGTAGCTGGGACAGGGAATGCTGAAGCTTTCTTT,CASSVAGTGNAEAFF
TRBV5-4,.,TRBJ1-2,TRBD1,TGTGCCAGCAGCTTGGGGGGAGCAGGGGGCGCATTTGGCTACACCTTC,CASSLGGAGGAFGYTF
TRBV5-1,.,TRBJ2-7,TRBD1,TGCGCCAGCAGCTTTGGACAGGGGGTATACGAGCAGTACTTC,CASSFGQGVYEQYF
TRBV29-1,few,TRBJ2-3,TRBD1,TGCAGCGTTAGGACAGGGGTCCCAGATACGCAGTATTTT,CSVRTGVPDTQYF
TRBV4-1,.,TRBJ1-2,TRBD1,TGCGCCAGCAGCGACAGGGGTAAGAACTATGGCTACACCTTC,CASSDRGKNYGYTF
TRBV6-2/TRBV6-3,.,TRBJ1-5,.,TGTGCCAGCAGTTCCCGGGGAGTTCATAGCAATCAGCCCCAGCATTTT,CASSSRGVHSNQPQHF
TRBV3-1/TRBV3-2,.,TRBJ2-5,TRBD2,TGTGCCAGCAGCCCCCAAGCCCCTAGCGGGAGGGAAGAAGAGACCCAGTACTTC,CASSPQAPSGREEETQYF
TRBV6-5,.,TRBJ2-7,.,TGTGCCAGCAGGCAGGGGCCTTCCTACGAGCAGTACTTC,CASRQGPSYEQYF
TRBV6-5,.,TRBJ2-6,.,TGTGCCAGCAGTCCACGGACAGCTGGGGCCAACGTCCTGACTTTC,CASSPRTAGANVLTF
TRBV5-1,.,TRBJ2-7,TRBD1,TGCGCCAGCAGCTTCCAGCTTACAGGGGGCTACGAGCAGTACTTC,CASSFQLTGGYEQYF
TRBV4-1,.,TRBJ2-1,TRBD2,TGCCCCCGCCGCCGGATCCAGGGGCCGGGACTAGCCAGACAGTATGAGCAGTTCTTC,CPRRRIQGPGLARQYEQFF
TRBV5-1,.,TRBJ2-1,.,TGCGCCAGCAGCTTCCTGGACACCTACAATGAGCAGTTCTTC,CASSFLDTYNEQFF
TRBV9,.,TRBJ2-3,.,TGTGCCAGCAGCGACCGCGGAGATACGCAGTATTTT,CASSDRGDTQYF
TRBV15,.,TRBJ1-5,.,TGTGCCACCAGCACAATGACTGATCAGCCCCAGCATTTT,CATSTMTDQPQHF
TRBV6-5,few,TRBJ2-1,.,TGTGCCAGCAAGGCAGGGTACAATGAGCAGTTCTTC,CASKAGYNEQFF
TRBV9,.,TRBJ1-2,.,TGTGCCAGCAGCGCATATTCACGCGCTAACTATGGCTACACCTTC,CASSAYSRANYGYTF
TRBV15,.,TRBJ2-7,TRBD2,TGTGCCACCAGCAGAGATAGAATAGCGGGTAGCGGGGCATCCTACGAGCAGTACTTC,CATSRDRIAGSGASYEQYF
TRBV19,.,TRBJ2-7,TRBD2,TGTGCCAGTACGGCGGGAGATTCCTACGAGCAGTACTTC,CASTAGDSYEQYF
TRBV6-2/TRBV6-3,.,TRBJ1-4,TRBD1,TGTGCCAGCAGTTACCTCGGGACAGCAACTAATGAAAAACTGTTTTTT,CASSYLGTATNEKLFF
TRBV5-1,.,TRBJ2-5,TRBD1,TGCGCCAGCAGCTCCGGACAGGGCTGGGAGACCCAGTACTTC,CASSSGQGWETQYF
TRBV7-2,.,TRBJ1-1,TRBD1,TGTGCCAGCAGCTTACAACTAGGACAGGGCACTGAAGCTTTCTTT,CASSLQLGQGTEAFF
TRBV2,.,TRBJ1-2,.,TGTGCCAGCGATTCGGAGGGAATCGCTAACTATGGCTACACCTTC,CASDSEGIANYGYTF
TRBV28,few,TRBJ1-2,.,TGTGCCAGCAGTTTAGACAGCCTAATCTATGGCTACACCTTC,CASSLDSLIYGYTF
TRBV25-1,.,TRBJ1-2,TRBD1,TGTGCCAGCAGTGCCATACGGGACAGGGGCTATGGCTACACCTTC,CASSAIRDRGYGYTF
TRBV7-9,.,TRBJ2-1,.,TGTGCCAGCAGCTTAGAAGTAGGGGCGCATTCACACTACAATGAGCAGTTCTTC,CASSLEVGAHSHYNEQFF
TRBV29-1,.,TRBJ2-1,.,TGCAGCGTTGTCGTGTTTCCCAATGAGCAGTTCTTC,CSVVVFPNEQFF
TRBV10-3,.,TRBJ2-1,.,TGTGCCACGCATGTTCCGGGAACGAATGAGCAGTTCTTC,CATHVPGTNEQFF
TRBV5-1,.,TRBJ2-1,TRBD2,TGCGCCAGCAGCGAGGTGACTAGCTCCAATGAGCAGTTCTTC,CASSEVTSSNEQFF
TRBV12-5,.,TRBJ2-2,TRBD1,TGTGCTAGTGGGCGGACAGGGGGCTCCGGGGAGCTGTTTTTT,CASGRTGGSGELFF
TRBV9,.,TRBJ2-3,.,TGTGCCAGCAGCGCCCAGACTAGTGGGTCCACAGATACGCAGTATTTT,CASSAQTSGSTDTQYF
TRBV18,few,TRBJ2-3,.,TGTGCCAGCTCCGCGGGGGCCCGCACAGATACGCAGTATTTT,CASSAGARTDTQYF
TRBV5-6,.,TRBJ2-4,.,TGTGCCAGCAGCCCCTCAGGGGAAAACATTCAGTACTTC,CASSPSGENIQYF
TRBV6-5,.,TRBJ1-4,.,TGTGCCAGCAGTTACCGCGGCGGCACAAATGAAAAACTGTTTTTT,CASSYRGGTNEKLFF
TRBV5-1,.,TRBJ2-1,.,TGCGCCAGCTGGGTCGGGGCGGGGGCTGGTGAGCAGTTCTTC,CASWVGAGAGEQFF
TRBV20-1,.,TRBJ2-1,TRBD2,TGCAGTGCCCCAAGGGGCGGGAGGTCGGTCTTC,CSAPRGGRSVF
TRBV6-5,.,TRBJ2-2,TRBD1,TGTGCCGGCAGGACAGGGGTTAACACCGGGGAGCTGTTTTTT,CAGRTGVNTGELFF